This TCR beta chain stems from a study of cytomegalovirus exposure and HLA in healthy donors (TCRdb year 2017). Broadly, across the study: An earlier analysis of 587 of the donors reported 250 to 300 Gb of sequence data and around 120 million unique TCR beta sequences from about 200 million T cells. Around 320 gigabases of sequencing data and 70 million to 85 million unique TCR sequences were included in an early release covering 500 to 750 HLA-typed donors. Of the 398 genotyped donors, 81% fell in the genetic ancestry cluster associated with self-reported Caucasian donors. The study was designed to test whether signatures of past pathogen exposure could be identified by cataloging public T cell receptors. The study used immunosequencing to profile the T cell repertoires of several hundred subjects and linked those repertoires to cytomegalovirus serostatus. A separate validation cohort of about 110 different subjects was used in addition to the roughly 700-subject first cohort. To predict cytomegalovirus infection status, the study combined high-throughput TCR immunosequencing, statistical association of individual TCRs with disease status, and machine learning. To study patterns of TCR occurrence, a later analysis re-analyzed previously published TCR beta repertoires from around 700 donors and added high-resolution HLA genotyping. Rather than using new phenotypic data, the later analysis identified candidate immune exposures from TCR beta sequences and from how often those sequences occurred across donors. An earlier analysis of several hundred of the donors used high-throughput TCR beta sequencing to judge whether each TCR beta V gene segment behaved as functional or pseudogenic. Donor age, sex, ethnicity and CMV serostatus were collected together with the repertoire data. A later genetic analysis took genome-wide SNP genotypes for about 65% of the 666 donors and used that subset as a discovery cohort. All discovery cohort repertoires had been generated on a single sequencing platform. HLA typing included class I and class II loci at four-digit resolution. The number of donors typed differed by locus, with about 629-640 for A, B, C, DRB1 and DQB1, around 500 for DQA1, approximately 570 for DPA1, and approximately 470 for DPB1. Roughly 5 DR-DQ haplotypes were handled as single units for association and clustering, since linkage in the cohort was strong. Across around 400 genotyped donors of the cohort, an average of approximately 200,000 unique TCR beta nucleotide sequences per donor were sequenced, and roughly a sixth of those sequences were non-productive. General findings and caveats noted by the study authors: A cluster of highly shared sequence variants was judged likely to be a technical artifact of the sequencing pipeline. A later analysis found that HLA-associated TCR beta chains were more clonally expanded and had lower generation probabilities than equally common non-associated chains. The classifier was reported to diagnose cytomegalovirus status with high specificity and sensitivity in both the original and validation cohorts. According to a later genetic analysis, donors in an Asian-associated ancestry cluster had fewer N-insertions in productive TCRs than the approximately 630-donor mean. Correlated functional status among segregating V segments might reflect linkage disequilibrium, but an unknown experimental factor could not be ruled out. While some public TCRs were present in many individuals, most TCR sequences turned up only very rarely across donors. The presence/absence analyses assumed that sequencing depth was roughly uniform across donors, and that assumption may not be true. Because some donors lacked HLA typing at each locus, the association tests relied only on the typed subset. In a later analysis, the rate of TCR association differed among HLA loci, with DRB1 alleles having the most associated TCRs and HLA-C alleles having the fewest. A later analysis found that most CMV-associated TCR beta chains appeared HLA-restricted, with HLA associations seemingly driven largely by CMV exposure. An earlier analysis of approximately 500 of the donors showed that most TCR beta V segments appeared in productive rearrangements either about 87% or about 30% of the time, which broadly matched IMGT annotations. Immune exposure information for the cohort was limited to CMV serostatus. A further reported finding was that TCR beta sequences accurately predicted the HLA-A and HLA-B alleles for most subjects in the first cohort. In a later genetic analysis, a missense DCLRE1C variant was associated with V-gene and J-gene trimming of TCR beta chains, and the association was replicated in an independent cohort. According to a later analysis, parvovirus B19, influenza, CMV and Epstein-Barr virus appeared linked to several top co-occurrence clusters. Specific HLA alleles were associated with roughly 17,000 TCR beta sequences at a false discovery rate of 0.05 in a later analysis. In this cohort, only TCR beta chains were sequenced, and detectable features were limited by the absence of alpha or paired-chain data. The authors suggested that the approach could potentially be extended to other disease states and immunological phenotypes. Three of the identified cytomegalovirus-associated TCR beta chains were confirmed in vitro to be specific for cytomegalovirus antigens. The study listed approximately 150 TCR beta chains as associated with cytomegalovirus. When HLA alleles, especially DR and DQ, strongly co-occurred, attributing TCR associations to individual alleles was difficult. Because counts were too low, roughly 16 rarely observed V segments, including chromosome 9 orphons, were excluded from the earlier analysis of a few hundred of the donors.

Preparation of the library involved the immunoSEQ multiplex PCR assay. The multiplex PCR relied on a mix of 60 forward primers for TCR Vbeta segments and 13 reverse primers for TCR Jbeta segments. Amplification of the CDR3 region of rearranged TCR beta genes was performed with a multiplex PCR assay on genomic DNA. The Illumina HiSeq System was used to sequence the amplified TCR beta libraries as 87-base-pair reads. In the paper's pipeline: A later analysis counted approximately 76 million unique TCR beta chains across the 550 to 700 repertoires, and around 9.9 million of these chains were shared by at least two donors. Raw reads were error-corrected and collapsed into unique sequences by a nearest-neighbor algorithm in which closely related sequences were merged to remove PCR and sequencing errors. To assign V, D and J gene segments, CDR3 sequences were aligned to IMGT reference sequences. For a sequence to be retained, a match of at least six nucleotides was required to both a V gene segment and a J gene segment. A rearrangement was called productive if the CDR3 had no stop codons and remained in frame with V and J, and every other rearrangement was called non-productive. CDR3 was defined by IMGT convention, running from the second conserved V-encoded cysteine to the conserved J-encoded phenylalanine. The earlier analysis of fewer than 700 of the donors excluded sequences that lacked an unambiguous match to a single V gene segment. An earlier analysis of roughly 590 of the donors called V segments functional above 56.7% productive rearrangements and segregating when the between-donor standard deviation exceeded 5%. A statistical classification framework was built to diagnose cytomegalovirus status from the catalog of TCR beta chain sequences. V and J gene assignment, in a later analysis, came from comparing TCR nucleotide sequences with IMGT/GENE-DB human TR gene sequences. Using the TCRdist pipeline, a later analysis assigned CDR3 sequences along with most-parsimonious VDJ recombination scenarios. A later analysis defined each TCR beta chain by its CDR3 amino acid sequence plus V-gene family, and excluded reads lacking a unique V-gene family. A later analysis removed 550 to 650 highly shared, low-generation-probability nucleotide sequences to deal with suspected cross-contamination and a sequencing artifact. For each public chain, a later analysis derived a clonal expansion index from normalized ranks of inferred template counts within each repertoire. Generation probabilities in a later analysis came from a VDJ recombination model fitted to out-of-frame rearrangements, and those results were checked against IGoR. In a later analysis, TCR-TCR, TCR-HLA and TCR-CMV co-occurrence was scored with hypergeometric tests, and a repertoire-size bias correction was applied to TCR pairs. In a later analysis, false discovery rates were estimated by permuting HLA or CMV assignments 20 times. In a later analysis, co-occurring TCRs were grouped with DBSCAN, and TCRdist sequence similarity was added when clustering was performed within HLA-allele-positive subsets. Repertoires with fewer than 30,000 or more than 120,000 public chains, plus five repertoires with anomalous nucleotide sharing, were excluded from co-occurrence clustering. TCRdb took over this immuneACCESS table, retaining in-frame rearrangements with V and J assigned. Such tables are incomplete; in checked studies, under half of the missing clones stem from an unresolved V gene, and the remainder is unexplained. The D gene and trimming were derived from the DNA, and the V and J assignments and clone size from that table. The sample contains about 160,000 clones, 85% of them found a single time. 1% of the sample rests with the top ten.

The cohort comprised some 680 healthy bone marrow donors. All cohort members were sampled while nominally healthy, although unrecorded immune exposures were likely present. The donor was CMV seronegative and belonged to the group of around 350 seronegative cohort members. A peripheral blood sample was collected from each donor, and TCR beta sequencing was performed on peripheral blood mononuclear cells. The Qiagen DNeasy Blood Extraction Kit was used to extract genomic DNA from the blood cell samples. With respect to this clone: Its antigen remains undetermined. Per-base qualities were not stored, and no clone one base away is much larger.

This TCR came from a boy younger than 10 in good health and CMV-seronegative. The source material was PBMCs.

For the CDR3, the sequence is CASSVAGGLSYNEQFF. The nucleotide sequence is TGTGCCAGCAGTGTAGCGGGGGGCCTCTCCTACAATGAGCAGTTCTTC. The V and J genes are TRBV6-4 and TRBJ2-1; the junction holds 10 bases that match TRBD2. V ends up 4 bases short and J 0 bases short, with an unmatched junction base count of 3. From the cysteine through the phenylalanine, the CDR3 covers 16 amino acids. Just CDR3 DNA is preserved here, 48 bases in frame from base 1. The germline V gene yields MRHNA for CDR1 and SNTAGT for CDR2.